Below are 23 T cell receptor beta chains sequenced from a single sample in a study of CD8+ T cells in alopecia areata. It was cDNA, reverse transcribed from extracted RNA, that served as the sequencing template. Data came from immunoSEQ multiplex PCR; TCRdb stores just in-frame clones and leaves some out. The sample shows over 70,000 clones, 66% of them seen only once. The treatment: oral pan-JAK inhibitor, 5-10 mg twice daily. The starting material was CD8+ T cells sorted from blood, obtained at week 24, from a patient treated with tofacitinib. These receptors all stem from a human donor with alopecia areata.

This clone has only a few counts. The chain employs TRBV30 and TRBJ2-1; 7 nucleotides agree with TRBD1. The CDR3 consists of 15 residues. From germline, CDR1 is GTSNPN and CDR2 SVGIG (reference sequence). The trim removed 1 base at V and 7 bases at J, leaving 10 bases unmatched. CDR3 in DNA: TGTGCCTGGAGTGGGGCAGGGGGACAAGCGAATGAGCAGTTCTTC. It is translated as CAWSGAGGQANEQFF.

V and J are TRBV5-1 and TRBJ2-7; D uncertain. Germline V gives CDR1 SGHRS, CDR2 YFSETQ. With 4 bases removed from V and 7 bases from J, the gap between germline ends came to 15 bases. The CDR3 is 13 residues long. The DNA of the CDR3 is TGCGCCAGCAGCCCAGAAATGGTTGAGGAGCAGTACTTC. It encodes CASSPEMVEEQYF. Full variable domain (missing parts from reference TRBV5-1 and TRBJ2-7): KAGVTQTPRYLIKTRGQQVTLSCSPISGHRSVSWYQQTPGQGLQFLFEYFSETQRNKGNFPGRFSGRQFSNSRSEMNVSTLELGDSALYLCASSPEMVEEQYFGPGTRLTVT.

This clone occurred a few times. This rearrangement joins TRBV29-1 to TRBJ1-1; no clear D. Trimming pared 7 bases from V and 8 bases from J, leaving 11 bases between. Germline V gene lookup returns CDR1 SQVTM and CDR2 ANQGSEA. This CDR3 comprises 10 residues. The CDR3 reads CSAEGGEAFF. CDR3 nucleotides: TGCAGCGCCGAGGGCGGGGAAGCTTTCTTT.

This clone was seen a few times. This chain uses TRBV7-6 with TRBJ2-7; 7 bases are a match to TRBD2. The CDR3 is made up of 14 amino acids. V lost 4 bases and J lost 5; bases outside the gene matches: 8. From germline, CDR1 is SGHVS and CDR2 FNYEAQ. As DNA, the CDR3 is TGTGCCAGCAGCTACCGGGGGGACGCCCACGAGCAGTACTTC. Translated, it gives CASSYRGDAHEQYF.

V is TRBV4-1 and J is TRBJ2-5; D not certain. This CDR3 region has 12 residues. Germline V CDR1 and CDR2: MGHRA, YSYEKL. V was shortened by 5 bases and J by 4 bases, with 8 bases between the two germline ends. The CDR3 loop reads CASSLSPETQYF. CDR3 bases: TGCGCCAGCAGCTTAAGTCCAGAGACCCAGTACTTC.

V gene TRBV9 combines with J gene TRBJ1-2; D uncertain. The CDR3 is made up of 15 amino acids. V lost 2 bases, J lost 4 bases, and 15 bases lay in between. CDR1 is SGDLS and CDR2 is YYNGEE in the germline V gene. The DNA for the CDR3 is TGTGCCAGCAGCGTTGCGGACGGAGTAGTCTATGGCTACACCTTC. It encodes CASSVADGVVYGYTF.

Here the CDR3 reads CASSLGTSGTLEQYF. The CDR3 coding sequence is TGTGCCAGCAGCTTAGGGACTAGCGGGACCTTAGAGCAGTACTTC. This chain connects TRBV11-2 to TRBJ2-7; 12 bases map to TRBD2. J was trimmed by 7 bases and V by 1 base; bases with no gene match: 5. The CDR3 sequence is 15 residues long. Germline V gene data show CDR1 as SGHAT and CDR2 as FQNNGV. The full variable domain, in which reference TRBV11-2 and TRBJ2-7 provide the parts outside the CDR3, is EAGVAQSPRYKIIEKRQSVAFWCNPISGHATLYWYQQILGQGPKLLIQFQNNGVVDDSQLPKDRFSAERLKGVDSTLKIQPAKLEDSAVYLCASSLGTSGTLEQYFGPGTRLTVT.

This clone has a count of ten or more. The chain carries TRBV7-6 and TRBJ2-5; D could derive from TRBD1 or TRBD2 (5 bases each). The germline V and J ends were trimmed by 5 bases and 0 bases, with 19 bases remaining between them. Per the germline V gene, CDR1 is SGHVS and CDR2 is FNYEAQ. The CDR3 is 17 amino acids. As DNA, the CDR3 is TGTGCCAGCAGCCTCTCTGGCGAGGGGATGTACCAAGAGACCCAGTACTTC. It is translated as CASSLSGEGMYQETQYF.

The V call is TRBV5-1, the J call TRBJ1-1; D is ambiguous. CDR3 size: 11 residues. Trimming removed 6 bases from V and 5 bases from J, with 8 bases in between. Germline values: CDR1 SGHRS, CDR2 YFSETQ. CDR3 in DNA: TGCGCCAGCAAGTTGGGGACTGAAGCTTTCTTT. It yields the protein CASKLGTEAFF.

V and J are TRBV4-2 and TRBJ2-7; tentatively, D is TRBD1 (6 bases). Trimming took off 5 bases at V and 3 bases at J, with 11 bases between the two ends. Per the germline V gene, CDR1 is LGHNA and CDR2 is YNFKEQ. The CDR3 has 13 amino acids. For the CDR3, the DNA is TGTGCCAGCAGCGTCTACAGGGACTACGAGCAGTACTTC. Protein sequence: CASSVYRDYEQYF.

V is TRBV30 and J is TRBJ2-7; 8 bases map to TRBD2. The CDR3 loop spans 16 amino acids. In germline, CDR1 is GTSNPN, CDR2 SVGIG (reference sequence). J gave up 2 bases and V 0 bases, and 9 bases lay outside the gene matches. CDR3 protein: CAWSVLLLRGAYEQYF. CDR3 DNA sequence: TGTGCCTGGAGTGTACTGTTATTGCGGGGGGCCTACGAGCAGTACTTC.

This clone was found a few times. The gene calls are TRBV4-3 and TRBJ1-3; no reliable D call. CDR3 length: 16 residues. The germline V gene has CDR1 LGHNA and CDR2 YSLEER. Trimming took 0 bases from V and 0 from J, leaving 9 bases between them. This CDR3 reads CASSQDLKHSGNTIYF. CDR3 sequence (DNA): TGCGCCAGCAGCCAAGATTTAAAGCACTCTGGAAACACCATATATTTT.

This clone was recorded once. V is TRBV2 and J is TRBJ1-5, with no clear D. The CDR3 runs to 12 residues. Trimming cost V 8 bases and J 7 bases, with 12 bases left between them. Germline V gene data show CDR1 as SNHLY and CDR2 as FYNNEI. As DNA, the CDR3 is TGTGCCAGCGGTCCGGGGAGCCAGCCCCAGCATTTT. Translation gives CASGPGSQPQHF.

This CDR3 is CAWKTGGPWNEQFF. DNA of the CDR3: TGTGCCTGGAAGACGGGAGGCCCCTGGAATGAGCAGTTCTTC. The V gene is TRBV30, the J gene TRBJ2-1, with TRBD2 matching 7 bases. Germline trimming cut 4 bases from V and 7 bases from J; bases unmatched to any gene: 10. Germline-derived CDR1 and CDR2 are GTSNPN and SVGIG (reference sequence). The CDR3 has 14 amino acids.

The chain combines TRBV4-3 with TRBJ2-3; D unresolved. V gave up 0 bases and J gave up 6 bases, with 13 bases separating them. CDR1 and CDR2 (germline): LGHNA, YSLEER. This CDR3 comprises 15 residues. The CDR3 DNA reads TGCGCCAGCAGCCAAGAAGGTGGTGTCGGGGATACGCAGTATTTT. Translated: CASSQEGGVGDTQYF.

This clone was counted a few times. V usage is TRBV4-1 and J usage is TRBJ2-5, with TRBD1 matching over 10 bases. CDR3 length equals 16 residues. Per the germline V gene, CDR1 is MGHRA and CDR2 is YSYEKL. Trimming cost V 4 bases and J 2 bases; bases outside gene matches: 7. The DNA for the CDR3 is TGCGCCAGCAGCCCCCGGAGGACAGGGGGGCAAGAGACCCAGTACTTC. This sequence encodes CASSPRRTGGQETQYF.

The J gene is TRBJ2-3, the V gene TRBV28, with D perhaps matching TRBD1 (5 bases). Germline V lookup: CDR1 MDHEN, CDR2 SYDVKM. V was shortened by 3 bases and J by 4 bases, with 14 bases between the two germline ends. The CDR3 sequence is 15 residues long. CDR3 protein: CASSFSQGRSDTQYF. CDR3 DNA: TGTGCCAGCAGTTTTTCTCAGGGAAGGTCAGATACGCAGTATTTT.

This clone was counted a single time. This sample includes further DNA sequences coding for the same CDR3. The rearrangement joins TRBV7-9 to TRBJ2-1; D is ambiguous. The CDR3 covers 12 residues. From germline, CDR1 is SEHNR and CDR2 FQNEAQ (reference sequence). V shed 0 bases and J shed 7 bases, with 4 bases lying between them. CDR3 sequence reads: CASSLARNEQFF. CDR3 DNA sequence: TGTGCCAGCAGCTTAGCTCGTAATGAGCAGTTCTTC.

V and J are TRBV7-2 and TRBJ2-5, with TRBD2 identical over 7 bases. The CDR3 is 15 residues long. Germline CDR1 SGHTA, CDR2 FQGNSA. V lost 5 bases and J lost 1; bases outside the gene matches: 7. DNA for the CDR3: TGTGCCAGCAGCACCTGGGGGGGGATCCAAGAGACCCAGTACTTC. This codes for CASSTWGGIQETQYF.

CDR3 protein: CASSLEAYYEQYF. The CDR3 DNA reads TGCGCCAGCAGCTTGGAAGCCTACTACGAGCAGTACTTC. The V and J genes are TRBV5-1 and TRBJ2-7, with D hard to call. V lost 0 bases and J 3 bases, leaving 7 bases between the germline ends. Germline CDR1 SGHRS, CDR2 YFSETQ. The CDR3 consists of 13 residues.

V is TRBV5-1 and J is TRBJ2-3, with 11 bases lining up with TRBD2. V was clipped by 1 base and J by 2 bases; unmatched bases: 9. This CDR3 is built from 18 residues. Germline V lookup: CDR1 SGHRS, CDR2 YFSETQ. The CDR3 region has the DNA TGCGCCAGCAGCTTGTCTAGCGGGGGGTCTCCTTACACAGATACGCAGTATTTT. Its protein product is CASSLSSGGSPYTDTQYF.

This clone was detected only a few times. CDR3 nucleotides: TGTGCCAGCACAGGGGTTATATGGAACATTCAGTACTTC. This encodes CASTGVIWNIQYF. The chain has TRBV2 and TRBJ2-4; tentatively, D is TRBD1 (6 bases). V was cut by 7 bases and J by 7 bases, with 14 bases left in between. This CDR3 has 13 amino acids. Germline V lookup: CDR1 SNHLY, CDR2 FYNNEI.

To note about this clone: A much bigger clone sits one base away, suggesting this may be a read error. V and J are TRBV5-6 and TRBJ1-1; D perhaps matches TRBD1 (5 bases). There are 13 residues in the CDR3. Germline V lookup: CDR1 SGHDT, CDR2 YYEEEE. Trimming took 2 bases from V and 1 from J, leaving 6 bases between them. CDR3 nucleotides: TGTGCCAGCAGCTTCGGGGGGAACACTGAAGCTTTCTTT. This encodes CASSFGGNTEAFF.